Listed here are 25 T cell receptor beta chains from one sample, sequenced in a study of blood T cell repertoires in COVID-19. The assay was immunoSEQ multiplex PCR, and TCRdb's table has in-frame clones only and misses some. The table records some 100,000 clones, approximately 89% of them present only once. Sequenced: peripheral blood. These receptors were taken from a man aged 60 to 75 with acute or convalescent COVID-19.

This clone was counted once. The chain's CDR3 is CASSFDRAGSEQFF. The CDR3 nucleotides read TGTGCCAGCAGTTTCGACAGGGCAGGGAGTGAGCAGTTCTTC. The chain is built from TRBV6-5 and TRBJ2-1; 7 positions agree with TRBD1. CDR3 length: 14 residues. Trimming at V came to 4 bases and at J to 9 bases, leaving 9 bases not matched to a gene. Germline V lookup: CDR1 MNHEY, CDR2 SVGAGI.

V gene TRBV9 combines with J gene TRBJ1-1; D is unresolved. CDR3 length: 14 residues. The germline CDR1 and CDR2 sequences are SGDLS and YYNGEE. The germline V and J ends were trimmed by 0 bases and 6 bases, with 12 bases remaining between them. The DNA for the CDR3 is TGTGCCAGCAGCGTAGCCCTGCGAGGTGCTGAAGCTTTCTTT. It is translated as CASSVALRGAEAFF.

The chain carries TRBV27 and TRBJ2-1, with 9 bases matching TRBD1. J was trimmed by 2 bases and V by 8 bases; bases with no gene match: 13. This CDR3 has 17 residues. Germline V gene lookup returns CDR1 MNHEY and CDR2 SMNVEV (reference sequence). This CDR3 reads CASPKIMTGGPYNEQFF. As DNA, the CDR3 is TGTGCCAGCCCGAAAATCATGACAGGGGGACCCTACAATGAGCAGTTCTTC.

This chain uses TRBV28 with TRBJ1-1, with TRBD1 matching over 7 bases. Germline values: CDR1 MDHEN, CDR2 SYDVKM. J was trimmed by 1 base and V by 6 bases; bases with no gene match: 5. The CDR3 covers 14 residues. CDR3 coding DNA: TGTGCCAGCAGCTCATACAGGGGGAACACTGAAGCTTTCTTT. Its translation: CASSSYRGNTEAFF.

V gene TRBV28 combines with J gene TRBJ2-7; 11 nucleotides match TRBD1. The CDR3 is 13 residues long. Looked up from germline, CDR1 is MDHEN and CDR2 is SYDVKM. V lost 4 bases to trimming and J lost 12 bases; unmatched junction nucleotides: 8. The CDR3 protein is CASSWWTGGSRYF. Here the CDR3 DNA reads TGTGCCAGCAGTTGGTGGACAGGGGGCTCTAGGTACTTC.

This clone occurred a few times. The chain carries TRBV2 and TRBJ2-1; D is ambiguous. The CDR3 loop spans 17 amino acids. Looked up from germline, CDR1 is SNHLY and CDR2 is FYNNEI. Trimming pared 6 bases from V and 1 base from J, leaving 19 bases between. In DNA form, the CDR3 reads TGTGCCAGCAGCCCCGTCGGCGGAGAGTTTTCCTACAATGAGCAGTTCTTC. Residues: CASSPVGGEFSYNEQFF.

The V gene is TRBV19, the J gene TRBJ1-6, with D maybe TRBD1 (5 bases). Trimming left V 3 bases short and J 10 bases short, with 10 bases between. The V gene's germline CDR1 is LNHDA and CDR2 SQIVND (reference sequence). This CDR3 is built from 13 residues. CDR3 in DNA: TGTGCCAGTAGTATCCAGGGTTCGTCACCCCTCCACTTT. Translating gives CASSIQGSSPLHF.

The V gene is TRBV19, the J gene TRBJ2-1, with 8 bases matching TRBD2. With 5 bases clipped from V and 3 bases from J, the junction kept 6 bases outside the gene matches. CDR1 is LNHDA and CDR2 is SQIVND in the germline V gene (reference sequence). The CDR3 has 15 residues. CDR3 nucleotide sequence: TGTGCCAGTAGTCACGGGGGGGTTGGCTACAATGAGCAGTTCTTC. As protein: CASSHGGVGYNEQFF.

The V call is TRBV24-1, the J call TRBJ2-1; 13 nucleotides line up with TRBD2. V shed 1 base and J 8 bases; nucleotides not matched to a gene: 4. Germline V CDR1 and CDR2: KGHDR, SFDVKD. CDR3 size: 16 residues. The DNA of the CDR3 is TGTGCCACCAGTGATTTAGGGACTAGCGGGAAGTATGAGCAGTTCTTC. This translates into CATSDLGTSGKYEQFF.

The chain has TRBV23-1 and TRBJ1-1, with D possibly TRBD1 on 5 matching bases. TRBV23-1 is identified as an open reading frame with a role that is uncertain. Trimming removed 8 bases at V and 2 bases at J, with 18 bases between. This CDR3 spans 15 amino acids. Here the CDR3 reads CASHPPGGTNTEAFF. The CDR3 nucleotides are TGCGCCAGCCATCCGCCGGGGGGGACCAACACTGAAGCTTTCTTT.

This rearrangement joins TRBV7-8 to TRBJ2-1; weak D call: TRBD2 (5 bases). Germline V gene sequence: CDR1 SGHVS, CDR2 FQNEAQ. The germline V and J ends were trimmed by 4 bases and 5 bases, with 15 bases remaining between them. The CDR3 is 15 residues long. CDR3 region: CASSYGQTTNNEQFF. The CDR3, as DNA: TGTGCCAGCAGCTACGGCCAGACTACAAACAATGAGCAGTTCTTC.

J is TRBJ2-6 and V is TRBV18; no firm D call. The CDR3 is made up of 15 amino acids. From germline, CDR1 is KGHSH and CDR2 LQKENI. V lost 3 bases and J lost 2, with 8 bases in between. This chain's CDR3 is CASSPNRAGANVLTF. In DNA, the CDR3 is TGTGCCAGCTCACCTAATCGGGCTGGGGCCAACGTCCTGACTTTC.

The chain joins TRBV5-4 to TRBJ1-2; tentatively, D is TRBD1 (5 bases). Germline V gene lookup returns CDR1 SGHNT and CDR2 YYREEE (reference sequence). The CDR3 consists of 13 residues. Trimming removed 3 bases from V and 4 bases from J, with 10 bases in between. This CDR3 is CASSSGSSYGYTF. Here the CDR3 DNA reads TGTGCCAGCAGCTCAGGGTCCAGCTATGGCTACACCTTC. Using reference TRBV5-4 and TRBJ1-2 for the parts outside the CDR3, the full variable domain is ETGVTQSPTHLIKTRGQQVTLRCSSQSGHNTVSWYQQALGQGPQFIFQYYREEENGRGNFPPRFSGLQFPNYSSELNVNALELDDSALYLCASSSGSSYGYTFGSGTRLTVV.

The count of this clone is one. V gene TRBV10-3 combines with J gene TRBJ1-2; tentative D call: TRBD1 (5 bases). V shed 2 bases and J shed 5 bases, with 15 bases lying between them. The V gene's germline CDR1 is ENHRY and CDR2 SYGVKD. The CDR3 is 15 residues long. The CDR3 loop is CAISESPGTPYGYTF. The CDR3 DNA reads as TGTGCCATCAGTGAGAGCCCCGGGACTCCGTATGGCTACACCTTC.

The rearrangement links TRBV7-2 to TRBJ1-1; D is possibly TRBD1 (5 bases). This CDR3 has 14 amino acids. The V gene's germline CDR1 is SGHTA and CDR2 FQGNSA. Trimming removed 3 bases from V and 3 bases from J, with 11 bases in between. The CDR3 sequence: CASSLVGGYTEAFF. The CDR3 DNA reads as TGTGCCAGCAGCTTGGTGGGGGGATACACTGAAGCTTTCTTT. Full variable domain (remainder filled in from reference TRBV7-2 and TRBJ1-1): GAGVSQSPSNKVTEKGKDVELRCDPISGHTALYWYRQSLGQGLEFLIYFQGNSAPDKSGLPSDRFSAERTGGSVSTLTIQRTQQEDSAVYLCASSLVGGYTEAFFGQGTRLTVV.

This clone was observed a handful of times. The rearrangement joins TRBV6-1 to TRBJ1-4, with TRBD1 matching 8 bases. The CDR3 runs to 17 residues. Trimming at V came to 2 bases and at J to 0 bases, leaving 5 bases not matched to a gene. The germline CDR1 and CDR2 sequences are MNHNS and SASEGT. CDR3 in amino acids: CASSELAGGSTNEKLFF. The DNA of the CDR3 is TGTGCCAGCAGTGAACTGGCAGGGGGCTCAACTAATGAAAAACTGTTTTTT.

The chain joins TRBV7-9 to TRBJ1-4; D is uncertain. The germline V and J ends were trimmed by 3 bases and 3 bases, with 8 bases remaining between them. The CDR3 is 14 residues long. Germline V lookup: CDR1 SEHNR, CDR2 FQNEAQ (reference sequence). This chain's CDR3 is CASSFSRANEKLFF. DNA of the CDR3: TGTGCCAGCAGCTTCTCACGGGCTAATGAAAAACTGTTTTTT. Drawing the rest from reference TRBV7-9 and TRBJ1-4, the complete variable domain is DTGVSQNPRHKITKRGQNVTFRCDPISEHNRLYWYRQTLGQGPEFLTYFQNEAQLEKSRLLSDRFSAERPKGSFSTLEIQRTEQGDSAMYLCASSFSRANEKLFFGSGTQLSVL.

The CDR3 DNA sequence: TGTGCCAGCAGCACCGACAGGGCCCACTATGGCTACACCTTC. Translating gives CASSTDRAHYGYTF. The rearrangement links TRBV7-8 to TRBJ1-2; 7 bases match TRBD1. J was trimmed by 3 bases and V by 5 bases; bases with no gene match: 6. The CDR3 is made up of 14 amino acids. Germline assignment: CDR1 SGHVS and CDR2 FQNEAQ. Combining the CDR3 with reference TRBV7-8 and TRBJ1-2 gives the whole variable domain GAGVSQSPRYKVAKRGQDVALRCDPISGHVSLFWYQQALGQGPEFLTYFQNEAQLDKSGLPSDRFFAERPEGSVSTLKIQRTQQEDSAVYLCASSTDRAHYGYTFGSGTRLTVV.

The chain uses TRBV28 and TRBJ1-2; 9 nucleotides line up with TRBD1. With V trimmed by 8 bases and J by 4 bases, 8 bases remained unmatched. CDR1 is MDHEN, CDR2 SYDVKM, per germline. CDR3 length: 14 amino acids. CDR3 coding DNA: TGTGCCAGCGGTGAGGACAGGGGAGGCTATGGCTACACCTTC. It encodes CASGEDRGGYGYTF.

About this clone itself: Relative to the germline gene, one junction end is altered; a read error may explain this. The chain employs TRBV29-1 and TRBJ2-5; 7 bases are a match to TRBD2. Germline V CDR1 and CDR2: SQVTM, ANQGSEA. This CDR3 is built from 12 residues. The DNA for the CDR3 is TGCAGCGTTCAAGATAGCGGGGAGACCCAGTACTTC. This gives the protein CSVQDSGETQYF.

Here the CDR3 DNA reads TGTGCCAGCTCCTCGAACTTAGCGGCCTACGAGCAGTACGTC. Its protein product is CASSSNLAAYEQYV. The chain has TRBV11-2 and TRBJ2-7; D may be TRBD2 (6 bases). The germline V gene encodes CDR1 SGHAT and CDR2 FQNNGV. Between the trimmed V and J ends, which lost 8 bases and 2 bases, there was a span of 16 bases. The CDR3 runs 14 residues.

This chain connects TRBV18 to TRBJ1-2, with D tentatively TRBD1 (6 bases). V lost 6 bases and J lost 7, with 24 bases in between. Looked up from germline, CDR1 is KGHSH and CDR2 is LQKENI. This CDR3 region has 16 residues. CDR3 loop: CASSDSQSTGRGGYTF. The DNA of the CDR3 is TGTGCCAGCTCCGATTCCCAAAGTACAGGGCGCGGTGGCTACACCTTC.

V gene TRBV28 combines with J gene TRBJ2-2, with D possibly TRBD2 on 5 matching bases. The V end was cut by 5 bases, the J end by 4 bases, with 14 bases between. The CDR3 extends over 15 amino acids. Germline V gives CDR1 MDHEN, CDR2 SYDVKM. The CDR3 nucleotides read TGTGCCAGCAGTCTCCCTAGGAGCGGCACCGGGGAGCTGTTTTTT. Its translation is CASSLPRSGTGELFF. The variable domain in full, with the rest retrieved from reference TRBV28 and TRBJ2-2, is DVKVTQSSRYLVKRTGEKVFLECVQDMDHENMFWYRQDPGLGLRLIYFSYDVKMKEKGDIPEGYSVSREKKERFSLILESASTNQTSMYLCASSLPRSGTGELFFGEGSRLTVL.

V usage is TRBV19 and J usage is TRBJ2-1; D not certain. V dropped 5 bases and J dropped 3 bases, with 11 bases sitting between them. Germline values: CDR1 LNHDA, CDR2 SQIVND (reference sequence). CDR3 length equals 14 residues. CDR3 region: CASSPLTRYNEQFF. DNA of the CDR3: TGTGCCAGTAGTCCCTTGACTCGCTACAATGAGCAGTTCTTC.

This clone appeared a single time. The chain has TRBV19 and TRBJ1-1, with D perhaps matching TRBD1 (6 bases). The CDR3 has 13 amino acids. The V gene's germline CDR1 is LNHDA and CDR2 SQIVND (reference sequence). V was shortened by 7 bases and J by 0 bases, with 9 bases between the two germline ends. The CDR3 bases are TGTGCCAGTAAGCAGGGGATGAACACTGAAGCTTTCTTT. Amino acids: CASKQGMNTEAFF.